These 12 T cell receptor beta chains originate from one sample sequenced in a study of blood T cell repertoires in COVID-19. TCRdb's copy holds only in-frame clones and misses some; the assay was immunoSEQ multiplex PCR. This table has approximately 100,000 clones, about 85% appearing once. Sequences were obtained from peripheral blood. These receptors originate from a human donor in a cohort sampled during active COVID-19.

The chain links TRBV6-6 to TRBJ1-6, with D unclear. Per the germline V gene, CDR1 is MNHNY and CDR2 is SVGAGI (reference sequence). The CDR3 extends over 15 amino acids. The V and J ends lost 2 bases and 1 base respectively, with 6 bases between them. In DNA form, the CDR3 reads TGTGCCAGCAGTTACGGCAGGTCCTATAATTCACCCCTCCACTTT. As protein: CASSYGRSYNSPLHF.

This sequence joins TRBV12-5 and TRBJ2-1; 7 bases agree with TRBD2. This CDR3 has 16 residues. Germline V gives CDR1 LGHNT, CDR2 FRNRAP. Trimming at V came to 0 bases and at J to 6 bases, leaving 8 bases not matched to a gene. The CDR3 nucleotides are TGTGCTAGTGGTTTGGTACTTTATAAGCGGGGCAATGAGCAGTTCTTC. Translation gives CASGLVLYKRGNEQFF.

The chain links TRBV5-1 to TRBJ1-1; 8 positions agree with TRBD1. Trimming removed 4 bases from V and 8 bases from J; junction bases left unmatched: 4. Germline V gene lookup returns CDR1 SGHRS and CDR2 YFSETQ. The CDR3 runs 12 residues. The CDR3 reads CASSRDRGEAFF. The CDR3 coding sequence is TGCGCCAGCAGCCGAGACAGGGGAGAAGCTTTCTTT.

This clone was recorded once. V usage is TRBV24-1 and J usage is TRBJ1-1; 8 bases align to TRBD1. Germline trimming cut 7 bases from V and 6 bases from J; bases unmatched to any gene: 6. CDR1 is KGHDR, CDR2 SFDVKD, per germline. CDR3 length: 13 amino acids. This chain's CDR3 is CATRQTGAPEAFF. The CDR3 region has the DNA TGTGCCACCAGACAGACAGGGGCCCCTGAAGCTTTCTTT.

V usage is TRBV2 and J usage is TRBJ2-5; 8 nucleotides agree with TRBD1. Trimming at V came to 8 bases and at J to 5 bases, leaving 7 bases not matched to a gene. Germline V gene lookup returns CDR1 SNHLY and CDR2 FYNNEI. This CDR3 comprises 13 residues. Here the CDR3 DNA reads TGTGCCAGCTCGACAGGGGCTGGGGAGACCCAGTACTTC. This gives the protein CASSTGAGETQYF.

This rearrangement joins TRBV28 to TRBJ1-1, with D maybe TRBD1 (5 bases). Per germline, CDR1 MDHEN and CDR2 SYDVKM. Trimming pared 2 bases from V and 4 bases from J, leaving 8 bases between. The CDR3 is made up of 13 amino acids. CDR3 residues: CASSLGGSTEAFF. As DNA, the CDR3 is TGTGCCAGCAGTTTAGGGGGGAGCACTGAAGCTTTCTTT.

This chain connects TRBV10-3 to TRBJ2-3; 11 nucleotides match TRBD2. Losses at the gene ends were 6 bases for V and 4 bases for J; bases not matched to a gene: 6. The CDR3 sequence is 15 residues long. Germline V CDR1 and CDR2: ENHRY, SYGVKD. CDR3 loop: CAIRPSGGPPDTQYF. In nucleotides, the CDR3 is TGTGCCATCAGGCCTAGCGGGGGGCCCCCAGATACGCAGTATTTT.

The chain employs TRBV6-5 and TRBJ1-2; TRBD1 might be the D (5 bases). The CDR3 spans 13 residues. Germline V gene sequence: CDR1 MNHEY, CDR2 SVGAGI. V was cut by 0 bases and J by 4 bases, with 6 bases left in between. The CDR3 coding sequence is TGTGCCAGCAGTTACTCGGGGGGCTATGGCTACACCTTC. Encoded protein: CASSYSGGYGYTF.

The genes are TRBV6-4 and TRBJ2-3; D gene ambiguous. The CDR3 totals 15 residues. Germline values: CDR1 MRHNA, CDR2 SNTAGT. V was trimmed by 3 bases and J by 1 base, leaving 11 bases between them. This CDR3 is CASSESGIRTDTQYF. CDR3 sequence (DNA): TGTGCCAGCAGTGAGTCCGGTATCCGCACAGATACGCAGTATTTT.

CDR3 sequence: CASRKQGSTDTQYF. CDR3 bases: TGTGCCAGCAGAAAACAGGGTAGCACAGATACGCAGTATTTT. The chain joins TRBV28 to TRBJ2-3; weak D call: TRBD1 (6 bases). The CDR3 covers 14 residues. Germline assignment: CDR1 MDHEN and CDR2 SYDVKM. Trimming pared 6 bases from V and 0 bases from J, leaving 10 bases between.

The CDR3 reads CSAPLYNEQFF. The CDR3 DNA follows: TGCAGTGCTCCACTCTACAATGAGCAGTTCTTC. The rearrangement uses TRBV20-1 and TRBJ2-1; D remains ambiguous. Trimming removed 5 bases at V and 3 bases at J, with 5 bases between. Germline V gene data show CDR1 as DFQATT and CDR2 as SNEGSKA (reference sequence). The CDR3 sequence is 11 residues long.

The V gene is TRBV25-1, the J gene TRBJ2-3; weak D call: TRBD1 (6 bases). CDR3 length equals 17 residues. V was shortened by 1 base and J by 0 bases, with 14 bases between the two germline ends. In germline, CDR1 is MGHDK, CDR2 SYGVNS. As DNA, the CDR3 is TGTGCCAGCAGTGAATGGCGCACAGGGTTAAGCACAGATACGCAGTATTTT. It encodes CASSEWRTGLSTDTQYF.